Below are 23 T cell receptor beta chains sequenced from a single sample in a study of monozygotic twins with cystic fibrosis (dated by TCRdb to 2020 to 2023). Receptor libraries were prepared by the immunoSEQ multiplex PCR assay. This immuneACCESS table, as held by TCRdb, lists in-frame sequences with V and J called but not all clones. Of the missing ones, under half trace to an unresolved V gene in checked studies; the others have no known cause. The sample data list 17,000 or so clones, and 95% to 97% of these were observed just once. The biggest ten clones account for approximately 0.62% of the sample. Sequenced material: blood. The receptors come from a girl aged 2-10 years with cystic fibrosis.

This chain links TRBV10-1 with TRBJ2-3; TRBD1 agrees at 8 bases. The V gene's germline CDR1 is WNHNN and CDR2 SYGVQD (reference sequence). Losses at the gene ends were 6 bases for V and 0 bases for J; bases not matched to a gene: 5. The CDR3 extends over 15 amino acids. This chain's CDR3 is CASSDHRGSTDTQYF. DNA of the CDR3: TGCGCCAGCAGCGACCACAGGGGGAGCACAGATACGCAGTATTTT.

Comment on this clone: This sample includes further DNA sequences coding for the same CDR3. The CDR3 here is CASSQEASGIYEQYF. CDR3 DNA sequence: TGCGCCAGCAGCCAAGAGGCTTCAGGTATCTACGAGCAGTACTTC. The chain links TRBV4-3 to TRBJ2-7; D uncertain. V lost 0 bases and J lost 3, with 12 bases in between. In germline, CDR1 is LGHNA, CDR2 YSLEER. The length of the CDR3 is 15 residues.

V gene TRBV2 combines with J gene TRBJ2-7, with D perhaps being TRBD1 or TRBD2 (5 bases each). This CDR3 comprises 12 residues. CDR1 is SNHLY, CDR2 FYNNEI, per germline. V was shortened by 7 bases and J by 3 bases, with 10 bases between the two germline ends. CDR3 amino acids: CASTLGVYEQYF. The CDR3 DNA is TGTGCCAGCACACTGGGGGTCTACGAGCAGTACTTC.

This chain links TRBV9 with TRBJ1-2, with no clear D. V was cut by 0 bases and J by 9 bases, with 9 bases left in between. From germline, CDR1 is SGDLS and CDR2 YYNGEE. The CDR3 runs 12 residues. The CDR3, as DNA: TGTGCCAGCAGCGTAGGCGGGGAGAGCTACACCTTC. Its protein is CASSVGGESYTF. Complete variable domain (other parts from reference TRBV9 and TRBJ1-2): DSGVTQTPKHLITATGQRVTLRCSPRSGDLSVYWYQQSLDQGLQFLIQYYNGEERAKGNILERFSAQQFPDLHSELNLSSLELGDSALYFCASSVGGESYTFGSGTRLTVV.

The chain joins TRBV5-1 to TRBJ1-3, with D possibly TRBD1 on 5 matching bases. Germline V CDR1 and CDR2: SGHRS, YFSETQ. This CDR3 contains 14 residues. V lost 6 bases, J lost 0 bases, and 10 bases lay in between. DNA of the CDR3: TGCGCCAGCACTCAGGGAGCCTCTGGAAACACCATATATTTT. This encodes CASTQGASGNTIYF. Full variable domain (rest looked up from reference TRBV5-1 and TRBJ1-3): KAGVTQTPRYLIKTRGQQVTLSCSPISGHRSVSWYQQTPGQGLQFLFEYFSETQRNKGNFPGRFSGRQFSNSRSEMNVSTLELGDSALYLCASTQGASGNTIYFGEGSWLTVV.

The V call is TRBV6-4, the J call TRBJ2-1; D gene unclear. Deletions cut 2 bases from V and 9 bases from J, with 11 bases between. The CDR3 consists of 13 residues. The germline V gene has CDR1 MRHNA and CDR2 SNTAGT. The chain's CDR3 is CASSDLEASEQFF. CDR3 bases: TGTGCCAGCAGTGACCTGGAAGCGAGTGAGCAGTTCTTC.

The chain couples TRBV5-1 to TRBJ2-7, with a weak D call TRBD1 (6 bases). V lost 3 bases to trimming and J lost 2 bases, with 18 bases between them. The CDR3 totals 16 residues. CDR1 is SGHRS and CDR2 is YFSETQ in the germline V gene. CDR3: CASSSNFDRTAYEQYF. The CDR3 DNA follows: TGCGCCAGCAGCTCCAACTTCGACAGGACCGCCTACGAGCAGTACTTC. Full variable domain (missing parts from reference TRBV5-1 and TRBJ2-7): KAGVTQTPRYLIKTRGQQVTLSCSPISGHRSVSWYQQTPGQGLQFLFEYFSETQRNKGNFPGRFSGRQFSNSRSEMNVSTLELGDSALYLCASSSNFDRTAYEQYFGPGTRLTVT.

This chain uses TRBV5-4 with TRBJ2-7; a weak D match, TRBD1 (6 bases). The CDR3 is made up of 15 amino acids. V gave up 3 bases and J gave up 5 bases, with 18 bases separating them. Germline V lookup: CDR1 SGHNT, CDR2 YYREEE (reference sequence). CDR3 nucleotide sequence: TGTGCCAGCAGCTGGCCGGGACAAAAGGCTCACGAGCAGTACTTC. Amino acid sequence: CASSWPGQKAHEQYF.

J is TRBJ1-1 and V is TRBV6-6; D gene uncertain. The CDR3 covers 12 residues. Trimming left V 7 bases short and J 8 bases short, with 14 bases between. From germline, CDR1 is MNHNY and CDR2 SVGAGI (reference sequence). CDR3 protein: CASTTGWPEAFF. DNA of the CDR3: TGTGCCAGCACCACCGGGTGGCCCGAAGCTTTCTTT.

This rearrangement joins TRBV5-4 to TRBJ1-2; 10 bases match TRBD1. Germline lookup yields CDR1 SGHNT and CDR2 YYREEE (reference sequence). The ends lost 4 bases at V and 2 bases at J; junction bases unmatched: 8. The CDR3 contains 16 residues. The CDR3 DNA is TGTGCCAGCAGCCCTTCTCCGGGACAGGGGAACTATGGCTACACCTTC. This gives the protein CASSPSPGQGNYGYTF.

The chain recombines TRBV7-2 with TRBJ2-7, with D perhaps matching TRBD1 (5 bases). Germline V gives CDR1 SGHTA, CDR2 FQGNSA. CDR3 length equals 13 residues. Trimming pared 5 bases from V and 3 bases from J, leaving 11 bases between. This CDR3 reads CASSVRQIYEQYF. The CDR3 DNA follows: TGTGCCAGCAGCGTCAGACAGATCTACGAGCAGTACTTC. The full variable domain, in which reference TRBV7-2 and TRBJ2-7 provide the parts outside the CDR3, is GAGVSQSPSNKVTEKGKDVELRCDPISGHTALYWYRQSLGQGLEFLIYFQGNSAPDKSGLPSDRFSAERTGGSVSTLTIQRTQQEDSAVYLCASSVRQIYEQYFGPGTRLTVT.

The chain links TRBV7-2 to TRBJ2-3; D is possibly TRBD1 or TRBD2 (5 bases each). Trimming took 5 bases from V and 2 from J, leaving 17 bases between them. Germline lookup yields CDR1 SGHTA and CDR2 FQGNSA. The CDR3 is 16 residues long. The CDR3 protein is CASSAEGSPHTDTQYF. CDR3 nucleotide sequence: TGTGCCAGCAGCGCTGAGGGGTCCCCCCACACAGATACGCAGTATTTT.

J is TRBJ2-1 and V is TRBV28; D possibly uses TRBD1 or TRBD2 (5 bases each). The CDR3 runs 11 residues. Trimming took 4 bases from V and 10 from J, leaving 8 bases between them. The germline V gene encodes CDR1 MDHEN and CDR2 SYDVKM. In nucleotides, the CDR3 is TGTGCCAGCAGTTGGGGGTGGGAGCAGTTCTTC. Translation: CASSWGWEQFF.

This sequence joins TRBV5-6 and TRBJ1-1, with 11 bases that match TRBD1. Trimming took 5 bases from V and 4 from J; bases not matched to a gene: 7. The CDR3 loop spans 15 amino acids. CDR1 is SGHDT, CDR2 YYEEEE, per germline. CDR3 loop: CASRHTGTGGTEAFF. The DNA for the CDR3 is TGTGCCAGCAGGCATACCGGGACAGGGGGCACTGAAGCTTTCTTT.

V and J are TRBV9 and TRBJ2-3, with 7 bases that match TRBD2. This CDR3 is 14 amino acids long. Germline CDR1 SGDLS, CDR2 YYNGEE. The trim removed 4 bases at V and 1 base at J, leaving 3 bases unmatched. The CDR3 nucleotides read TGTGCCAGCAGCTATAGCGGGCGCACAGATACGCAGTATTTT. It yields the protein CASSYSGRTDTQYF.

This chain joins TRBV30 and TRBJ1-3; weak D call: TRBD1 (5 bases). Germline values: CDR1 GTSNPN, CDR2 SVGIG (reference sequence). This CDR3 contains 13 residues. The V end lost 2 bases, the J end lost 3 bases, and 8 bases lay between the germline ends. The CDR3 nucleotides read TGTGCCTGGAGTCTGGGGGGTGGAAACACCATATATTTT. This codes for CAWSLGGGNTIYF.

The chain recombines TRBV5-1 with TRBJ2-3; TRBD2 matches 12 bases. V was pared by 4 bases and J by 3 bases, with 6 bases of the junction left unmatched. Germline V gene sequence: CDR1 SGHRS, CDR2 YFSETQ. The CDR3 spans 16 residues. The CDR3 here is CASSHRTSGATDTQYF. The DNA for the CDR3 is TGCGCCAGCAGCCATCGGACTAGCGGGGCAACAGATACGCAGTATTTT.

This rearrangement joins TRBV5-1 to TRBJ1-4; D gene unclear. V lost 10 bases, J lost 4 bases, and 14 bases lay in between. The CDR3 is 13 amino acids. Germline V lookup: CDR1 SGHRS, CDR2 YFSETQ. CDR3 protein: CASSPGNNEKLFF. CDR3 nucleotides: TGCGCCTCCTCGCCGGGGAATAATGAAAAACTGTTTTTT.

This chain joins TRBV5-8 and TRBJ1-2; 7 bases line up with TRBD1. The germline CDR1 and CDR2 sequences are SGHTS and YDEGEE. V trimming: 0 bases; J trimming: 4 bases; junction bases outside the gene matches: 9. There are 16 residues in the CDR3. CDR3 sequence reads: CASSLGTGYLTYGYTF. The DNA for the CDR3 is TGTGCCAGCAGCTTGGGGACAGGCTACCTTACCTATGGCTACACCTTC.

This chain's CDR3 is CASSVAPGLLPTDTQYF. In DNA form, the CDR3 reads TGTGCCAGCAGCGTAGCGCCGGGACTACTCCCCACAGATACGCAGTATTTT. The chain recombines TRBV9 with TRBJ2-3, with TRBD2 identical over 7 bases. Looked up from germline, CDR1 is SGDLS and CDR2 is YYNGEE. The CDR3 covers 17 residues. The trim removed 0 bases at V and 2 bases at J, leaving 9 bases unmatched.

This clone was detected only once. The chain couples TRBV2 to TRBJ2-1; weak D call: TRBD1 (5 bases). V dropped 3 bases and J dropped 4 bases, with 13 bases sitting between them. The germline gives CDR1 SNHLY, CDR2 FYNNEI. The CDR3 is 15 amino acids. In nucleotides, the CDR3 is TGTGCCAGCAGTGAGCAGGGAACGAGATACAATGAGCAGTTCTTC. It codes for CASSEQGTRYNEQFF. The full variable domain, rest sourced from reference TRBV2 and TRBJ2-1, is EPEVTQTPSHQVTQMGQEVILRCVPISNHLYFYWYRQILGQKVEFLVSFYNNEISEKSEIFDDQFSVERPDGSNFTLKIRSTKLEDSAMYFCASSEQGTRYNEQFFGPGTRLTVL.

This chain links TRBV7-2 with TRBJ2-7; D might be TRBD1 (6 bases). The V and J ends lost 1 base and 7 bases respectively, with 23 bases between them. CDR3 length: 17 amino acids. Germline V lookup: CDR1 SGHTA, CDR2 FQGNSA. CDR3 nucleotide sequence: TGTGCCAGCAGCTTAGTGGATTGGGGGCTTGGGCAGGGAGAGCAGTACTTC. Protein product: CASSLVDWGLGQGEQYF.

Only a few counts were recorded for this clone. V usage is TRBV6-1 and J usage is TRBJ1-6, with D hard to call. The V end was cut by 9 bases, the J end by 0 bases, with 9 bases between. This CDR3 is 14 amino acids long. Germline V gives CDR1 MNHNS, CDR2 SASEGT. The CDR3 protein is CASSGGSYNSPLHF. DNA for the CDR3: TGTGCCAGTTCCGGAGGCTCCTATAATTCACCCCTCCACTTT.